This note documents a single T cell receptor beta chain sequence. Its antigen is undetermined. This record belongs to a study of CD4+ T cells in melanoma. Study outcomes and limitations: In melanoma, neoantigen-specific CD4+ T cells reportedly differed in differentiation state. A reported correlation linked neoantigen-specific CD4+ T cells to CD8+, macrophage and B cell function.

This CDR3 has 16 amino acids. V lost 4 bases, J lost 2 bases, and 15 bases lay in between. Germline loops: CDR1 MNHEY, CDR2 SVGAGI. Assay: immunoSEQ multiplex PCR; the TCRdb copy retains only in-frame clones and omits some. The sample contains about 54,000 clones, 60% to 75% of which appear only once. The specimen was tumor tissue. The sequence was obtained from a human donor with melanoma. The chain links TRBV6-5 to TRBJ1-5; no clear D. The CDR3 loop reads CASSSSPVFGNQPQHF. DNA for the CDR3: TGTGCCAGCAGTTCTTCCCCGGTTTTTGGCAATCAGCCCCAGCATTTT.